This T cell receptor beta chain was retrieved from a study of T cell changes during pregnancy in multiple sclerosis. This clone showed up just once. The identical CDR3 is also encoded by other nucleotide sequences in the sample. V lost 0 bases and J lost 1, with 3 bases in between. This CDR3 has 14 residues. Germline V gene sequence: CDR1 SGHVS, CDR2 FQNEAQ. Repertoires were generated with immunoSEQ multiplex PCR, while TCRdb's copy carries only in-frame clones and drops some. The sample comprises roughly 45,000 clones, under 90% of which are singletons, and approximately 1.5% rests with the top ten. This receptor was taken from a female donor in good health, enrolled as a control in a pregnancy study. This rearrangement joins TRBV7-8 to TRBJ2-2; D remains ambiguous. Specimen: peripheral blood, collected in the first trimester of pregnancy. CDR3: CASSLAQNTGELFF. In DNA form, the CDR3 reads TGTGCCAGCAGCTTAGCACAGAACACCGGGGAGCTGTTTTTT.